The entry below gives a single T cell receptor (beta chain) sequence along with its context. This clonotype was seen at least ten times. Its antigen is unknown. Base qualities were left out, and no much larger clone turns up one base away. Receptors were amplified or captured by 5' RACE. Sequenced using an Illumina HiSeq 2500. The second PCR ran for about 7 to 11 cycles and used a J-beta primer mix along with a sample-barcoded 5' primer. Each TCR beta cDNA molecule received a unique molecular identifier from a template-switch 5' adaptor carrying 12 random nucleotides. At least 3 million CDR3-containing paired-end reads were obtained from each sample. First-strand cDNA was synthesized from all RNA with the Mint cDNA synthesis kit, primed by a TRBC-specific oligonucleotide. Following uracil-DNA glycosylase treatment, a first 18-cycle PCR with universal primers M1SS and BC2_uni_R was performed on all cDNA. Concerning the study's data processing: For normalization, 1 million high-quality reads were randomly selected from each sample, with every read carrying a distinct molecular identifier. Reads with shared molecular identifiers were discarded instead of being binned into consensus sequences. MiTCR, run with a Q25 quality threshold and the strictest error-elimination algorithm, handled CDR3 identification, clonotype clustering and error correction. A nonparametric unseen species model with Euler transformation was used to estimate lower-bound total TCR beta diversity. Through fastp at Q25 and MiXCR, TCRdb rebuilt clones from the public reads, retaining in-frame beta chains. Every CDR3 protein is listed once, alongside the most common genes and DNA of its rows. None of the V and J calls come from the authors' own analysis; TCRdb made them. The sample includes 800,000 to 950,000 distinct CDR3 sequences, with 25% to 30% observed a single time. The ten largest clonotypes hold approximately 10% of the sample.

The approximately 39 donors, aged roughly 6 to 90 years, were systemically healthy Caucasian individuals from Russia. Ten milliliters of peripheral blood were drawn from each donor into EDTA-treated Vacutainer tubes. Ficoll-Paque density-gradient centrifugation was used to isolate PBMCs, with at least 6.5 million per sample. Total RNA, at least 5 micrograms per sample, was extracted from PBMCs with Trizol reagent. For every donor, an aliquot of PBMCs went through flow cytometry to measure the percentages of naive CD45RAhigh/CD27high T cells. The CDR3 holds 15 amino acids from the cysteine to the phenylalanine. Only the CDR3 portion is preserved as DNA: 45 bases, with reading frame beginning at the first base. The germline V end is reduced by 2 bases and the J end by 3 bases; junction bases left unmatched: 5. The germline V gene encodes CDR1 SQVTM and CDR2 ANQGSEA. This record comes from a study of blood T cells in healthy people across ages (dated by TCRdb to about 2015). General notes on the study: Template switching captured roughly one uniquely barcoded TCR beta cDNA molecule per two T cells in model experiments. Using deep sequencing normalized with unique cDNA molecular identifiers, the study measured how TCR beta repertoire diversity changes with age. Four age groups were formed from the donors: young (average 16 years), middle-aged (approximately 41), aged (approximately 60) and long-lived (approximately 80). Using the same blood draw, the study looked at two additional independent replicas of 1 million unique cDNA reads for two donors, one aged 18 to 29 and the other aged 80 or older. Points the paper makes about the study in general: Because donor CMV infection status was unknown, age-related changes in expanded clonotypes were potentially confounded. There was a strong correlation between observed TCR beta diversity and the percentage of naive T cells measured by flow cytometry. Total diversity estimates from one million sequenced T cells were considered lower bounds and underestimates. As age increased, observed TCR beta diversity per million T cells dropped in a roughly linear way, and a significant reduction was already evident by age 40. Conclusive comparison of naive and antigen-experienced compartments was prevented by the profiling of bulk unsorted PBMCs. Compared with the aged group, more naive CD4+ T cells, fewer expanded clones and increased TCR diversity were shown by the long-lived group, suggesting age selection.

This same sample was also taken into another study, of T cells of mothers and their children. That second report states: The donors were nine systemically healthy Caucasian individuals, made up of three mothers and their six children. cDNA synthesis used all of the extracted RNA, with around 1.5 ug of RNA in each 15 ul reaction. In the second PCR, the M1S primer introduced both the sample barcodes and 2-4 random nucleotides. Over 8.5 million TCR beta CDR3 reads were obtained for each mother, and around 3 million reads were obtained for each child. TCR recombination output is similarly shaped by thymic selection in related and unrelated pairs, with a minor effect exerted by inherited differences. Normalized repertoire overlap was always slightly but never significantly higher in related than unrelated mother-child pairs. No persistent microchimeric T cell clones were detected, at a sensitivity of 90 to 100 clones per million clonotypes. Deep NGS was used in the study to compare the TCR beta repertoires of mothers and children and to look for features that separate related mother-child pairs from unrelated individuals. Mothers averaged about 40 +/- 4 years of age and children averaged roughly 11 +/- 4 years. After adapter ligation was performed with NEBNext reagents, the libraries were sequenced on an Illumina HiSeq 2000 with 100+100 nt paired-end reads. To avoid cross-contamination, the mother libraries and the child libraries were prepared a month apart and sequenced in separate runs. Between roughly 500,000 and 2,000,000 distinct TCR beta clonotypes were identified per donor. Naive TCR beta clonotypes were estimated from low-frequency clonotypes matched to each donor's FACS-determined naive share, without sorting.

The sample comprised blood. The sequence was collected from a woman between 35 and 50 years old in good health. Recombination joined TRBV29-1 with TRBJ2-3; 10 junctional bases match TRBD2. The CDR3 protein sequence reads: CSVELASGGTDTQYF. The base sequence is TGCAGCGTTGAACTGGCTAGCGGGGGTACAGATACGCAGTATTTT.